Described below is a single TCR beta chain sequence and its context. What it recognizes is unknown. The data were taken from a study of cytomegalovirus exposure and HLA in healthy donors. Study outcomes and limitations: Three chains linked to CMV were shown in vitro to be specific for CMV antigens. Altogether, some 170 TCR beta chains were recorded as cytomegalovirus-associated.

V gave up 7 bases and J gave up 3 bases, with 18 bases separating them. CDR3 size: 14 residues. Germline V gene data show CDR1 as SQVTM and CDR2 as ANQGSEA. The repertoire was sequenced with immunoSEQ multiplex PCR; TCRdb's copy has only in-frame clones and lacks some. Of 250,000 to 300,000 clones detected, about 86% appear once; the ten largest clones hold 0.95% to 1.1%. The donors were members of the approximately 120-subject validation cohort (separate from the approximately 670-subject first cohort). This chain links TRBV29-1 with TRBJ2-5, with D possibly being TRBD2 (7 bases). The sample consisted of PBMCs. This receptor was identified in a woman aged 18-29 years in good health and CMV-seronegative. This CDR3 reads CSAGGRLVKETQYF. DNA for the CDR3: TGCAGCGCCGGGGGGCGACTAGTGAAAGAGACCCAGTACTTC.